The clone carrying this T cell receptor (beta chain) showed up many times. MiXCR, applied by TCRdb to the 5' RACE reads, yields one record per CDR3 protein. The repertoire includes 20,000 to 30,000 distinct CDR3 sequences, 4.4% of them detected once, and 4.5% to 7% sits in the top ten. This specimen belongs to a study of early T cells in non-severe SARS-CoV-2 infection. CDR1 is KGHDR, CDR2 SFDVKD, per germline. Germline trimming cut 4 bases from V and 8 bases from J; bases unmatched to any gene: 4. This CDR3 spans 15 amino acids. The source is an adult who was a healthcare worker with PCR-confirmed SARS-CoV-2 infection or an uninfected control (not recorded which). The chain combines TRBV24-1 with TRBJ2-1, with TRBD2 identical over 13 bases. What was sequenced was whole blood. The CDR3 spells CATSDGLAGEDEQFF. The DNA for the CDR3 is TGTGCCACCAGTGACGGACTAGCGGGGGAAGATGAGCAGTTCTTC.